This TCR beta chain was identified during a study of cytomegalovirus exposure and HLA in healthy donors. The PCR contained 60 Vbeta and 13 Jbeta primers. Data came from immunoSEQ multiplex PCR; TCRdb stores just in-frame clones and leaves some out. The ten top clones account for about 3.5%, within a sample of about 120,000 clones. The CDR3 contains 14 residues. Germline values: CDR1 LGHNT, CDR2 FRNRAP. V was cut by 1 base and J by 1 base, with 7 bases left in between. The source material was PBMCs. The chain couples TRBV12-5 to TRBJ1-1, with D possibly matching TRBD1 (5 bases). The receptor comes from a man younger than 30 in good health and CMV-seronegative. DNA for the CDR3: TGTGCTAGTGGTTTGGAGGGGCGGAACACTGAAGCTTTCTTT. As protein: CASGLEGRNTEAFF.